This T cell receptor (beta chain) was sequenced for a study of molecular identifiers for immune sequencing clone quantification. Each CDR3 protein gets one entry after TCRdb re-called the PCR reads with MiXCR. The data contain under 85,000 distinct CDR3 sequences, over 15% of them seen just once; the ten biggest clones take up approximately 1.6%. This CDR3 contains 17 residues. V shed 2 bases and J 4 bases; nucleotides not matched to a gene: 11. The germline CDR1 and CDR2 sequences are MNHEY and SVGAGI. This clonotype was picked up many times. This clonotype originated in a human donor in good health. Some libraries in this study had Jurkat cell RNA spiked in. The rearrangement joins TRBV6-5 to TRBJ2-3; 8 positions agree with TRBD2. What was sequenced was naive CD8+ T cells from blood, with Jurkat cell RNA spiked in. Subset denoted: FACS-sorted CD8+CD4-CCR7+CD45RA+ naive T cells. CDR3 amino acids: CASSYATPREVADTQYF. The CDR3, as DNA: TGTGCCAGCAGTTACGCCACTCCGCGGGAGGTGGCAGATACGCAGTATTTT.